Presented here are 11 T cell receptor beta chains from one specimen sequenced in a study of blood T cell repertoires in COVID-19. Profiling relied on immunoSEQ multiplex PCR, and the TCRdb table lists in-frame clones only, not all of them. This sample carries 130,000 to 150,000 clones, over 70% of them seen once, and the ten largest clones take around 1.7%. The specimen was peripheral blood. The receptors shown here come from a woman aged 45-65 years with acute or convalescent COVID-19.

The gene calls are TRBV19 and TRBJ2-1; perhaps TRBD2 as D (5 bases). Germline V CDR1 and CDR2: LNHDA, SQIVND (reference sequence). The CDR3 has 16 amino acids. The germline V and J ends were trimmed by 2 bases and 0 bases, with 11 bases remaining between them. This chain's CDR3 is CASSIISAPSYNEQFF. In DNA form, the CDR3 reads TGTGCCAGTAGTATAATTAGCGCCCCCTCCTACAATGAGCAGTTCTTC.

The CDR3, as DNA: TGTGCCAGCAGCAACGGACACAATAATTCACCCCTCCACTTT. Translating gives CASSNGHNNSPLHF. This sequence joins TRBV7-9 and TRBJ1-6, with D maybe TRBD1 (5 bases). Trimming cost V 5 bases and J 5 bases, with 10 bases left between them. CDR1 and CDR2 (germline): SEHNR, FQNEAQ (reference sequence). This CDR3 is 14 amino acids long.

The chain recombines TRBV9 with TRBJ1-2; D might be TRBD1 (5 bases). CDR3 length: 16 amino acids. Germline CDR1 SGDLS, CDR2 YYNGEE. The ends were cut back, 0 bases at V and 3 bases at J, with 15 bases in the middle. CDR3 residues: CASSVGVPGGDYGYTF. CDR3 DNA sequence: TGTGCCAGCAGCGTAGGAGTGCCAGGAGGGGACTATGGCTACACCTTC.

J is TRBJ2-3 and V is TRBV5-1, with 8 bases fitting TRBD2. J lost 0 bases, V lost 4 bases, and 4 bases had no gene match. This CDR3 has 15 residues. Looked up from germline, CDR1 is SGHRS and CDR2 is YFSETQ. The DNA of the CDR3 is TGCGCCAGCAGCCTATCGGGGGGGAGCACAGATACGCAGTATTTT. Residues: CASSLSGGSTDTQYF. The full variable domain, its missing parts supplied by reference TRBV5-1 and TRBJ2-3, is KAGVTQTPRYLIKTRGQQVTLSCSPISGHRSVSWYQQTPGQGLQFLFEYFSETQRNKGNFPGRFSGRQFSNSRSEMNVSTLELGDSALYLCASSLSGGSTDTQYFGPGTRLTVL.

Here the CDR3 reads CASSPGQDQSYGYTF. Here the CDR3 DNA reads TGTGCCAGCTCACCGGGACAGGACCAGTCCTATGGCTACACCTTC. The V call is TRBV18, the J call TRBJ1-2; 8 bases are shared with TRBD1. J was trimmed by 4 bases and V by 3 bases; bases with no gene match: 7. The CDR3 consists of 15 residues. Germline CDR1 reads KGHSH; CDR2 reads LQKENI. Based on the CDR3 plus reference TRBV18 and TRBJ1-2, the full variable domain is NAGVMQNPRHLVRRRGQEARLRCSPMKGHSHVYWYRQLPEEGLKFMVYLQKENIIDESGMPKERFSAEFPKEGPSILRIQQVVRGDSAAYFCASSPGQDQSYGYTFGSGTRLTVV.

CDR3 in amino acids: CASRRTGTEAFF. The CDR3, as DNA: TGTGCCAGCCGACGGACGGGGACTGAAGCTTTCTTT. The genes are TRBV27 and TRBJ1-1; no clear D gene. Trimming cost V 8 bases and J 5 bases, with 12 bases left between them. The CDR3 extends over 12 amino acids. The germline gives CDR1 MNHEY, CDR2 SMNVEV (reference sequence).

The V call is TRBV11-2, the J call TRBJ2-2; 15 nucleotides match TRBD2. The germline CDR1 and CDR2 sequences are SGHAT and FQNNGV. J lost 3 bases, V lost 7 bases, and 6 bases had no gene match. CDR3 length: 17 residues. The CDR3 nucleotides are TGTGCCAGCATTGGACTAGCGGGAGGGCCCGACACCGGGGAGCTGTTTTTT. It is translated as CASIGLAGGPDTGELFF. Looking up the rest from reference TRBV11-2 and TRBJ2-2 gives the full variable domain: EAGVAQSPRYKIIEKRQSVAFWCNPISGHATLYWYQQILGQGPKLLIQFQNNGVVDDSQLPKDRFSAERLKGVDSTLKIQPAKLEDSAVYLCASIGLAGGPDTGELFFGEGSRLTVL.

This chain connects TRBV27 to TRBJ2-7; unclear D gene. CDR3 length: 14 residues. Trimming left V 6 bases short and J 4 bases short, with 16 bases between. Germline CDR1 reads MNHEY; CDR2 reads SMNVEV (reference sequence). CDR3 coding DNA: TGTGCCAGCAGACCCGACGGAGCAATATACGAGCAGTACTTC. Translation: CASRPDGAIYEQYF.

As regards this clone: A read error may produce the germline difference seen at one junction end. The V and J genes are TRBV5-1 and TRBJ2-2, with 9 bases fitting TRBD2. The CDR3 covers 17 residues. Germline lookup yields CDR1 SGHRS and CDR2 YFSETQ. The DNA for the CDR3 is TGCGCCAGCAGGTTGGCGGGAGGGCCAGGTTTGACCGGGGAGCTGTTTTTT. Its translation: CASRLAGGPGLTGELFF.

This chain uses TRBV11-2 with TRBJ2-7; D is undetermined. V was clipped by 1 base and J by 3 bases, with 10 bases between them. Germline-derived CDR1 and CDR2 are SGHAT and FQNNGV. This CDR3 contains 14 residues. This chain's CDR3 is CASSLGAEVYEQYF. The CDR3 nucleotides are TGTGCCAGCAGCTTAGGGGCAGAAGTCTACGAGCAGTACTTC.

The chain is built from TRBV19 and TRBJ2-7; D is perhaps TRBD2 (7 bases). Per the germline V gene, CDR1 is LNHDA and CDR2 is SQIVND (reference sequence). V lost 8 bases, J lost 2 bases, and 19 bases lay in between. The CDR3 is made up of 15 amino acids. Here the CDR3 DNA reads TGTGCCAGTTCAAGCTATGGAGGGGGGGCCTACGAGCAGTACTTC. As protein: CASSSYGGGAYEQYF.